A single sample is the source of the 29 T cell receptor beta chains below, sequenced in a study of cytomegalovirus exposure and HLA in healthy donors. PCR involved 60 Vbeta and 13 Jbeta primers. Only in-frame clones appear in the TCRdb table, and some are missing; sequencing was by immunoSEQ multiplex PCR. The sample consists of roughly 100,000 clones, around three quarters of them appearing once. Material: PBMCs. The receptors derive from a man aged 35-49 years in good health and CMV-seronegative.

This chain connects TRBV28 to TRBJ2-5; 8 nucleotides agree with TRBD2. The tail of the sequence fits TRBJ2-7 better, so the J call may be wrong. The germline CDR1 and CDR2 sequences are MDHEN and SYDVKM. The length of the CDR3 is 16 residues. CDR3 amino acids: CASSLPGLGTTYEQYF. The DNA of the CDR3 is TGTGCCAGCAGTTTACCGGGACTAGGGACTACCTACGAGCAGTACTTC.

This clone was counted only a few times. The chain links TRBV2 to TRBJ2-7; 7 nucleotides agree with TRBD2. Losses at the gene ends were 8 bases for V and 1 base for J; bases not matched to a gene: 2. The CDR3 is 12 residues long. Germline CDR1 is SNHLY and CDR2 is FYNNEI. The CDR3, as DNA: TGTGCCAGCGACGGGGGGTCCTACGAGCAGTACTTC. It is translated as CASDGGSYEQYF.

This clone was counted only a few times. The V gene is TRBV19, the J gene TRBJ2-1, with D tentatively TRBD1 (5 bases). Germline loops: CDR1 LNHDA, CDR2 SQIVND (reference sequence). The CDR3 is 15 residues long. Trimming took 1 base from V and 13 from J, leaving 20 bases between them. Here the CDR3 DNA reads TGTGCCAGTAGTATAGCCCCCCCTTTCCGACAGCCCCAGTTCTTC. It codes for CASSIAPPFRQPQFF.

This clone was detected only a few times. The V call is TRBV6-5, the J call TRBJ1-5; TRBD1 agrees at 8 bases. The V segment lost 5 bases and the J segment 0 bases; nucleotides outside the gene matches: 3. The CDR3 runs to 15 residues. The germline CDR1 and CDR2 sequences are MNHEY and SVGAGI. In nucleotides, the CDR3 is TGTGCCAGCAGTGGCACAGGGGGTAGCAATCAGCCCCAGCATTTT. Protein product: CASSGTGGSNQPQHF.

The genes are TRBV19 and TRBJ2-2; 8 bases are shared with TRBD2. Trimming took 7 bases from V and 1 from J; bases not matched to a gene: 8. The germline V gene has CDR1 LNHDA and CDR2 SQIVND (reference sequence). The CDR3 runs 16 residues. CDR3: CASTADGRVNTGELFF. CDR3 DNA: TGTGCCAGTACTGCTGACGGGAGGGTGAACACCGGGGAGCTGTTTTTT.

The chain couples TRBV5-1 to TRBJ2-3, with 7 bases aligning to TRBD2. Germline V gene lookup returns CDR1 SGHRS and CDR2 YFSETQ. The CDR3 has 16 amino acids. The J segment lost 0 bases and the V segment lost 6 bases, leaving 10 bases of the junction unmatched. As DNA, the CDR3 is TGCGCCAGCACGGGGGGTGTGGACATAAGCACAGATACGCAGTATTTT. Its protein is CASTGGVDISTDTQYF.

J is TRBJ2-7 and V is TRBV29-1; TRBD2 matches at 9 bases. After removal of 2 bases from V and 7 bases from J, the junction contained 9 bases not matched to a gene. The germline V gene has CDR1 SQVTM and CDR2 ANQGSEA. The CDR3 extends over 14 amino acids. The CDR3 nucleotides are TGCAGCGTTGAACTTCTAGCGGGGAGGTGGGAGCAGTACTTC. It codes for CSVELLAGRWEQYF.

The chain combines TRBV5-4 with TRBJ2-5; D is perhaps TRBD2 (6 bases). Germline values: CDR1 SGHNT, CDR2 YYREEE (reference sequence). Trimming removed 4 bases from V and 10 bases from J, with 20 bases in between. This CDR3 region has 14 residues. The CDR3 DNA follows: TGTGCCAGCAGCCGGGACTCGAGTGAGTTAGACCAGTACTTC. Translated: CASSRDSSELDQYF.

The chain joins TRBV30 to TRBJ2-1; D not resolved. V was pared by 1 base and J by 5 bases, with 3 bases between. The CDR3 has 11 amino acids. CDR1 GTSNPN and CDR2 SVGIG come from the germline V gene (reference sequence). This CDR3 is CAWSANNEQFF. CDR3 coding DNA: TGTGCCTGGAGTGCCAACAATGAGCAGTTCTTC.

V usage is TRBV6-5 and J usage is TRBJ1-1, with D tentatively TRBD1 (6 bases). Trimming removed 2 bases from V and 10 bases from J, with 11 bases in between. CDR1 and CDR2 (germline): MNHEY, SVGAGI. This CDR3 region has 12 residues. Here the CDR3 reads CASSYTGQAAFF. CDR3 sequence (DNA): TGTGCCAGCAGTTACACGGGACAAGCAGCTTTCTTT.

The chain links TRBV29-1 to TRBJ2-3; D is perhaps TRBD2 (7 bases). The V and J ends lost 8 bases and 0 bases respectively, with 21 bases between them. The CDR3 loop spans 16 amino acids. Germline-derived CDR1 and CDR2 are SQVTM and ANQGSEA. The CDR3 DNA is TGCAGCTACAAGGCGGGGGCTTTTTATAGCACAGATACGCAGTATTTT. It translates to CSYKAGAFYSTDTQYF.

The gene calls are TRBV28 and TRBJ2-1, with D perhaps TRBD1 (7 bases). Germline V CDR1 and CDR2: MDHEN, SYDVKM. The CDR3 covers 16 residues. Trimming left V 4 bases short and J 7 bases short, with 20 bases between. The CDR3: CASSSPFGRQGNEQFF. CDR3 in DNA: TGTGCCAGCAGTTCACCTTTCGGGAGACAGGGTAATGAGCAGTTCTTC.

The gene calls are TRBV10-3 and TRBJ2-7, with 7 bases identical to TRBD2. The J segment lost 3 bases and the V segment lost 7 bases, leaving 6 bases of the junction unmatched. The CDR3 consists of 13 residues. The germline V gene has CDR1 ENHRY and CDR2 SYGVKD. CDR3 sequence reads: CAIKTSENYEQYF. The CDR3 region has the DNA TGTGCCATCAAAACTAGCGAGAACTACGAGCAGTACTTC.

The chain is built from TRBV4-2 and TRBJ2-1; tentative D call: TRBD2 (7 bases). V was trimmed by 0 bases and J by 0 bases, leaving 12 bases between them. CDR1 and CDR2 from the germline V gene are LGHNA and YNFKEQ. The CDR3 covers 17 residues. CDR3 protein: CASSQDRGGSSYNEQFF. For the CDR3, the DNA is TGTGCCAGCAGCCAAGATAGGGGGGGTAGCTCCTACAATGAGCAGTTCTTC.

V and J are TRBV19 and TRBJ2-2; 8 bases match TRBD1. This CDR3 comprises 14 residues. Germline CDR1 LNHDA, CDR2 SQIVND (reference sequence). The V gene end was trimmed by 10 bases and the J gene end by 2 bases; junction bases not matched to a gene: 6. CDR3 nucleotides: TGTGCCACTGAGGACAGGGCCAACACCGGGGAGCTGTTTTTT. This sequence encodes CATEDRANTGELFF.

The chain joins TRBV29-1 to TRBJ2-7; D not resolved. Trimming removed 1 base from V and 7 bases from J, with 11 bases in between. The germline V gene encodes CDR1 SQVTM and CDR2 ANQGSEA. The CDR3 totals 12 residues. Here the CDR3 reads CSVEGGTGEQYF. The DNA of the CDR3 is TGCAGCGTTGAAGGTGGCACGGGTGAGCAGTACTTC.

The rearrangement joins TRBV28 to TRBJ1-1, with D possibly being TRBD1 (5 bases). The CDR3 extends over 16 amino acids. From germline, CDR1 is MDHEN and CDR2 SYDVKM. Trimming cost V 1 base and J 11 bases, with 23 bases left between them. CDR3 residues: CASSLFTRQGLGWAFF. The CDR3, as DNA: TGTGCCAGCAGTTTATTCACCCGCCAGGGCCTGGGCTGGGCTTTCTTT.

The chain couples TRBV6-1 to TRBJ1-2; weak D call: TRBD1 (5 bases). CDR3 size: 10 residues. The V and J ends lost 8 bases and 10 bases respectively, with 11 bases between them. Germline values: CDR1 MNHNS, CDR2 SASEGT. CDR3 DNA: TGTGCCAGCGGCGGGGCATACTACACCTTC. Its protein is CASGGAYYTF.

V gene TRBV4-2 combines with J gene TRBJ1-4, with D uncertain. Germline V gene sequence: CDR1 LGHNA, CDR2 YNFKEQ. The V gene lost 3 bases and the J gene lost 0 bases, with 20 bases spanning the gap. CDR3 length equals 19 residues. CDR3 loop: CASSQVSLFTQPTNEKLFF. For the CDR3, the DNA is TGTGCCAGCAGCCAGGTTTCCCTTTTTACACAGCCAACTAATGAAAAACTGTTTTTT.

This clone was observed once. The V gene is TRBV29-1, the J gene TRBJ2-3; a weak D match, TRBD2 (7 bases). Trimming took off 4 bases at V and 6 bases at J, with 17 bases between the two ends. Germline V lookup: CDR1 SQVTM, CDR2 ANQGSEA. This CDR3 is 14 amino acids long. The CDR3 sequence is CSVGWGGGADTQYF. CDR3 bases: TGCAGCGTTGGCTGGGGGGGCGGCGCGGATACGCAGTATTTT.

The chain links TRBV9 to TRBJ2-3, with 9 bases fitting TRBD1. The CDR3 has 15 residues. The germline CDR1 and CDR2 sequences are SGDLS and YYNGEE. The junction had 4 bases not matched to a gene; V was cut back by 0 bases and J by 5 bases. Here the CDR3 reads CASSVATGGVDTQYF. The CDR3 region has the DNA TGTGCCAGCAGCGTAGCTACAGGGGGCGTAGATACGCAGTATTTT.

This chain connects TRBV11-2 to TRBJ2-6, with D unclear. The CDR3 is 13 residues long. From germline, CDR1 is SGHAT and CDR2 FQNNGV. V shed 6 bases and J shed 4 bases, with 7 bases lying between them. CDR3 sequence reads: CASRQQGANVLTF. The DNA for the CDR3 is TGTGCCAGCAGACAACAGGGGGCCAACGTCCTGACTTTC.

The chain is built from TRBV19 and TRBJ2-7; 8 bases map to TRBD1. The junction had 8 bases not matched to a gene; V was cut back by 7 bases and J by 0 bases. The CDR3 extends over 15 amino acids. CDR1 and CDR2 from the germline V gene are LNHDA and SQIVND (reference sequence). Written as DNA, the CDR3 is TGTGCCAGTAAAAAACAGGGGGAAGGCTCCTACGAGCAGTACTTC. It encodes CASKKQGEGSYEQYF.

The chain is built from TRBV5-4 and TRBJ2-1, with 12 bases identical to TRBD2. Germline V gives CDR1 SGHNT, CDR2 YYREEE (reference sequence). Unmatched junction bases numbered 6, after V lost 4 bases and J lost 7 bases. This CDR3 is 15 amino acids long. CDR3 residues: CASSPRTSGNNEQFF. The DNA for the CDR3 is TGTGCCAGCAGCCCTCGGACTAGCGGGAATAATGAGCAGTTCTTC.

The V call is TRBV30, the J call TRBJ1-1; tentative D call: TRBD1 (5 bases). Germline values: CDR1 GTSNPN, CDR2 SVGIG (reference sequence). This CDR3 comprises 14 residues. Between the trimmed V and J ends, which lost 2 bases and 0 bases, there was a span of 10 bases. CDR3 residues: CAWSLARVNTEAFF. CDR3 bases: TGTGCCTGGAGTTTGGCCAGGGTGAACACTGAAGCTTTCTTT.

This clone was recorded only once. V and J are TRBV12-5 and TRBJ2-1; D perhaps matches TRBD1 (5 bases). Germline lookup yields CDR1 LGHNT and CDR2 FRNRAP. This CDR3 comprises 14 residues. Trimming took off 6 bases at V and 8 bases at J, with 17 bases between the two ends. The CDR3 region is CASGPPDSPDEQFF. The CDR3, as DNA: TGTGCTAGTGGACCTCCCGACAGCCCCGATGAGCAGTTCTTC. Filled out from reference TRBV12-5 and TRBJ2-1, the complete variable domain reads DARVTQTPRHKVTEMGQEVTMRCQPILGHNTVFWYRQTMMQGLELLAYFRNRAPLDDSGMPKDRFSAEMPDATLATLKIQPSEPRDSAVYFCASGPPDSPDEQFFGPGTRLTVL.

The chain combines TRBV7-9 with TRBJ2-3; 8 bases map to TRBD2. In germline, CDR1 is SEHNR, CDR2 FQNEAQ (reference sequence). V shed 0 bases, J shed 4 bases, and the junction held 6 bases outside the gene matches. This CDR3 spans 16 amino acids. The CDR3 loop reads CASSLASGGDSDTQYF. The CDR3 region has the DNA TGTGCCAGCAGCTTAGCGTCCGGGGGGGACTCAGATACGCAGTATTTT.

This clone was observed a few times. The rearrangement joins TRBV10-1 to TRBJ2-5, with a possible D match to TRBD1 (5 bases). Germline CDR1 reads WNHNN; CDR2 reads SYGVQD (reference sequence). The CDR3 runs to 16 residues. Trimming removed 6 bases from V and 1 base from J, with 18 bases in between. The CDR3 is CASSLPGHPAQETQYF. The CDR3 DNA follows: TGCGCCAGCAGCCTCCCCGGACACCCCGCCCAAGAGACCCAGTACTTC.

The CDR3 bases are TGTGCCAGCAGGACAGGGGGGTCCTACGAGCAGTACTTC. Residues: CASRTGGSYEQYF. The V call is TRBV2, the J call TRBJ2-7, with 9 nucleotides matching TRBD1. CDR1 and CDR2 (germline): SNHLY, FYNNEI. This CDR3 spans 13 amino acids. Trimming removed 6 bases from V and 1 base from J; junction bases left unmatched: 1.